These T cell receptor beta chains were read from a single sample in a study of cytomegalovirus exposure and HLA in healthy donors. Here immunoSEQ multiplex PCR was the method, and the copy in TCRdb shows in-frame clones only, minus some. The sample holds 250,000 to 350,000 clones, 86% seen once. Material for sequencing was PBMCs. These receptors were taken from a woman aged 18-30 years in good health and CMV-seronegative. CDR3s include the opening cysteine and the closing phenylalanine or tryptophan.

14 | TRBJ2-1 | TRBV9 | CASSETGAYNEQFF
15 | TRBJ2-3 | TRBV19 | CASMSLAGVGDTQYF
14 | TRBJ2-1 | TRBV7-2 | CASSPGWQVAVQFF
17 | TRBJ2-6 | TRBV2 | CASKLSGRAAGANVLTF
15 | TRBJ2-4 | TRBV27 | CASKGADVAKNIQYF
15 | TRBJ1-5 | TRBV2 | CASSGQTNSNQPQHF
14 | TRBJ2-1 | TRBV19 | CATAGTGGFDEQFF
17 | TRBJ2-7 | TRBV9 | CASSVDIGGGTAYEQYF
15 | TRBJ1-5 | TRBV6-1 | CASSPRRSSNQPQHF
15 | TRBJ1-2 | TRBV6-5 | CASSYSRTVGYGYTF
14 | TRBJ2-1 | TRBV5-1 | CASSWKGQVEEQFF
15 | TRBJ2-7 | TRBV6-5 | CASSYAREASHEQYF
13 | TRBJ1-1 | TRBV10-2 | CASSLSGEGEAFF
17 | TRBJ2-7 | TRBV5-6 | CASSTMVPTSGGYEQYF
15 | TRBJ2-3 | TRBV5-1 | CASSQRLAGGDTQYF
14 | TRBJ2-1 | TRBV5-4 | CASSLLPGRDEQFF
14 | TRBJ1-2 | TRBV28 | CASSETAAGGGYTF
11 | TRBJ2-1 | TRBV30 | CAWSIGGEQFF